This TCR beta chain comes out of a study of cytomegalovirus exposure and HLA in healthy donors (dated by TCRdb to 2015 to 2018). As for the study more broadly: In an earlier analysis of 587 of the donors, 250 to 300 Gb of sequence data and 95 million to 130 million unique TCR beta sequences from 180 million or so T cells were reported. Both class I and class II loci were covered by HLA typing, at four-digit resolution. Among the roughly 400 genotyped donors, under 90% belonged to the genetic ancestry cluster associated with self-reported Caucasian donors. The study was designed to test whether signatures of past pathogen exposure could be identified by cataloging public T cell receptors. Typing coverage differed by locus: A, B, C, DRB1 and DQB1 were typed in roughly 620-640 donors, DQA1 in around 500, DPA1 in some 610, and DPB1 in approximately 450. A later genetic analysis used genome-wide SNP genotypes for about three fifths of the 666 donors, treating that subset as a discovery cohort. Along with the approximately 600-subject first cohort, a separate validation cohort of approximately 110 different subjects was used. Among some 400 genotyped donors of the cohort, an average of around 250,000 unique TCR beta nucleotide sequences was sequenced per donor, of which 15% to 20% were non-productive. Rather than drawing on any new phenotypic data, the later analysis identified candidate immune exposures from TCR beta sequences and the way those sequences occurred across donors. An early release covering about 600 HLA-typed donors comprised about 320 gigabases of sequencing data and approximately 85 million unique TCR sequences. Donor age, sex, ethnicity and CMV serostatus were collected together with the repertoire data. Four to six DR-DQ haplotypes were handled as single units for association and clustering, since linkage in the cohort was strong. The T cell repertoires of about 700 subjects were profiled by immunosequencing and related to cytomegalovirus serostatus. The study combined high-throughput TCR immunosequencing, statistical association of individual TCRs with disease status, and machine learning to predict cytomegalovirus infection status. To study patterns of TCR occurrence, a later analysis re-analyzed previously published TCR beta repertoires from 666 donors and added high-resolution HLA genotyping. To decide whether each TCR beta V gene segment behaved as functional or pseudogenic, an earlier analysis of several hundred of the donors relied on high-throughput TCR beta sequencing. Every repertoire in the discovery cohort had been generated on one and the same sequencing platform.

Library generation was performed with the immunoSEQ multiplex PCR assay. For the multiplex PCR, a mixture combining 60 forward primers for TCR Vbeta segments and 13 reverse primers for TCR Jbeta segments was used. Amplification of the CDR3 region of rearranged TCR beta genes was performed with a multiplex PCR assay on genomic DNA. The Illumina HiSeq System was used to sequence the amplified TCR beta libraries as 87-base-pair reads. In the paper's pipeline: Across the 670 or so repertoires, a later analysis counted 78 million or so unique TCR beta chains, 8.5 million to 12 million of which were shared by at least two donors. To remove PCR and sequencing errors, raw reads were error-corrected and collapsed into unique sequences using a nearest-neighbor algorithm that merged closely related sequences. CDR3 sequences were aligned to IMGT reference sequences to assign V, D and J gene segments. For a sequence to be retained, at least a six-nucleotide match to both a V gene segment and a J gene segment was required. A rearrangement was called productive if the CDR3 had no stop codons and remained in frame with V and J, and every other rearrangement was called non-productive. CDR3 was defined according to IMGT convention as the region running from the second conserved V-encoded cysteine to the conserved J-encoded phenylalanine. The earlier analysis of 587 of the donors excluded any sequence lacking an unambiguous match to a single V gene segment. An earlier analysis of under 750 of the donors called V segments functional above 56.7% productive rearrangements and segregating when the between-donor standard deviation exceeded 5%. A statistical classification framework was developed to diagnose cytomegalovirus status using the catalog of TCR beta chain sequences. A later analysis assigned V and J genes by comparing TCR nucleotide sequences with IMGT/GENE-DB human TR gene sequences. In a later analysis, CDR3 sequences and most-parsimonious VDJ recombination scenarios were assigned using the TCRdist pipeline. In a later analysis, each TCR beta chain was defined by its CDR3 amino acid sequence together with its V-gene family, and reads lacking a unique V-gene family were excluded. In a later analysis, fewer than 600 highly shared, low-generation-probability nucleotide sequences were removed to address suspected cross-contamination and a sequencing artifact. In a later analysis, a clonal expansion index was calculated for each public chain from normalized within-repertoire ranks of inferred template counts. In a later analysis, generation probabilities were computed with a VDJ recombination model fitted to out-of-frame rearrangements, and the resulting probabilities were checked against IGoR. In a later analysis, TCR-TCR, TCR-HLA and TCR-CMV co-occurrence was scored with hypergeometric tests, and a repertoire-size bias correction was applied to TCR pairs. False discovery rates were estimated in a later analysis by permuting HLA or CMV assignments 20 times. In a later analysis, co-occurring TCRs were grouped using DBSCAN, with TCRdist sequence similarity added in when clustering inside HLA-allele-positive subsets. For co-occurrence clustering, repertoires with fewer than 30,000 or more than 120,000 public chains were excluded, along with roughly 5 repertoires with anomalous nucleotide sharing. TCRdb stores this immuneACCESS table with in-frame sequences only. Part of the clones is absent; in the studies checked, under half of the shortfall reflects unresolved V genes, and no reason is known for the rest. The DNA gave D and trimming, while V, J and clone size come from that table. This sample is represented by roughly 100,000 clones; approximately 84% of them were singletons. Of the sample, around 5.1% is held by the ten largest clones.

Points the paper makes about the study in general: In a later genetic analysis, fewer N-insertions in productive TCRs were reported among donors in an Asian-associated ancestry cluster than the 666-donor mean. In both the original and validation cohorts, the classifier was reported to diagnose cytomegalovirus status with high specificity and sensitivity. Because HLA typing was unavailable for some donors at each locus, only the typed subset was used in association tests. In a later analysis, several top co-occurrence clusters were reported to appear linked to parvovirus B19, influenza, CMV and Epstein-Barr virus. While some public TCRs were present in many individuals, most TCR sequences turned up only very rarely across donors. In a later analysis, most CMV-associated TCR beta chains were found to appear HLA-restricted, with HLA associations seemingly driven largely by CMV exposure. For the cohort, immune exposure information was limited to CMV serostatus. A further reported finding was that TCR beta sequences accurately predicted the HLA-A and HLA-B alleles for most subjects in the first cohort. Strong co-occurrence of HLA alleles, especially DR and DQ, made assigning TCR associations to individual alleles difficult. In a later analysis, HLA-associated TCR beta chains were found to be more clonally expanded and to have lower generation probabilities than equally common non-associated chains. The 87-base-pair reads could not distinguish some IMGT-functional V segments, including TRBV6-2 and TRBV6-3, so those segments were excluded. In a later analysis, TCR association rates were found to vary across HLA loci, with the most associated TCRs seen for DRB1 alleles and the fewest for HLA-C alleles. The study listed 170 or so TCR beta chains as associated with cytomegalovirus. In an earlier analysis of approximately 590 of the donors, most TCR beta V segments appeared in productive rearrangements about 90% or about 30% of the time, broadly matching IMGT annotations. The presence/absence analyses assumed that sequencing depth was roughly uniform across donors, and that assumption may not be true. The cohort was sequenced for TCR beta chains only, and without alpha or paired-chain data the features that could be detected were limited. In a later genetic analysis, a missense DCLRE1C variant was associated with V-gene and J-gene trimming of TCR beta chains, and the association was replicated in an independent cohort. At a false discovery rate of 0.05, a later analysis linked some 17,000 TCR beta sequences to specific HLA alleles. Correlated functional status among segregating V segments might reflect linkage disequilibrium, but an unknown experimental factor could not be ruled out. In vitro tests confirmed that a few of the cytomegalovirus-associated TCR beta chains recognize cytomegalovirus antigens. A cluster of highly shared sequence variants was judged likely to represent a technical artifact of the sequencing pipeline. According to the authors, the approach could potentially be generalized to other disease states and immunological phenotypes. The earlier analysis of some 540 of the donors excluded some 16 rarely observed V segments, including chromosome 9 orphons, because counts were too low.

In total, 600 or so healthy bone marrow donors made up the cohort. At the time of sampling, all cohort members were nominally healthy, though unrecorded immune exposures were likely present. The donor was CMV seronegative and belonged to the group of over 300 seronegative cohort members. A peripheral blood sample was provided by each donor, and peripheral blood mononuclear cells were used for TCR beta sequencing. The Qiagen DNeasy Blood Extraction Kit was used to extract genomic DNA from the blood cell samples. From cysteine to phenylalanine, the CDR3 is 15 amino acids long. Solely the CDR3 DNA is kept, with 45 bases framed from the first base. CDR1 and CDR2 are drawn from the germline V gene: LGHNA, YSLEER. Ends trimmed: V by 3 bases, J by 2 bases; bases unmatched to a gene: 3. A remark on this clone: The specificity of this receptor is unknown. Within one base of it there is no much larger clone, and no base qualities were kept.

Sequences were obtained from PBMCs. The chain is made from TRBV4-3 and TRBJ2-5, and TRBD2 aligns with 10 junction nucleotides. The TCR sequence derives from a male donor in good health and CMV-seronegative. The CDR3 loop reads CASSHMTSGQETQYF. The sequenced DNA: TGCGCCAGCAGCCACATGACTAGCGGGCAAGAGACCCAGTACTTC.